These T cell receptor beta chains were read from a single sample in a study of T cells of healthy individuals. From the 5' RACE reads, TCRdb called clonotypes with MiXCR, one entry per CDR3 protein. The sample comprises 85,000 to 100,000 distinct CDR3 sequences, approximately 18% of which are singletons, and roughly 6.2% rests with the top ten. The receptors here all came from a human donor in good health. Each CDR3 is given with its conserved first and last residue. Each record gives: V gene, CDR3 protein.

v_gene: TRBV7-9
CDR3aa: CASSPGTQHNEQFF

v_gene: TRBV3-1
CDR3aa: CASSQPHGAGDGNTEAFF

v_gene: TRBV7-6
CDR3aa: CASSLGQIYEQYF

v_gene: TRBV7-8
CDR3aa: CASSLHRGTIYF

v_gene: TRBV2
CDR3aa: CASYGGTGGSYNEQFF

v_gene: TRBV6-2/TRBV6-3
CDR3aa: CASSYEVQQPQHF

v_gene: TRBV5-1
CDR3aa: CASSFDGASGGYTF

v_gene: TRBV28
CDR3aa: CASLDRDGPNEQFF

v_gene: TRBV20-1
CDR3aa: CSARRSLNEKLFF

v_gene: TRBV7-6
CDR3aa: CASSLVRGEQFF

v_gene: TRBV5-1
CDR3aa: CASSLLGTSGYNEQFF

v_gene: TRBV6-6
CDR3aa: CASSYHRDLASYEQYF

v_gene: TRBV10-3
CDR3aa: CAISSFNRADDSDQPQHF

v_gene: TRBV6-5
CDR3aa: CASSYGDIALSSPLHF

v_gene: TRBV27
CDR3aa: CASSLRSADTQYF

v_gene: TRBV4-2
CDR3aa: CASSQDEGRASGSTDTQYF

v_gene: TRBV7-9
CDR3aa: CASSKSGPSYNEQFF

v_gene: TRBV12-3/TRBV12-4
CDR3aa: CASRIRNEQFF

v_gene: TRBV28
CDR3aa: CASSTPGGGRDTQYF

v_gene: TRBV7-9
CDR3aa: CASTPSETTDTQYF

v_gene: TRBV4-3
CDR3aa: CASSRDRDRPNTEAFF

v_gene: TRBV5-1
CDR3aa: CASSPGLAVNTDTQYF

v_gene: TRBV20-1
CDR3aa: CSARDVGFSYNEQFF

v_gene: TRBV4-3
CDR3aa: CASSQDWGGENYGYTF

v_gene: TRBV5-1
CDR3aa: CASTYHDEQYF

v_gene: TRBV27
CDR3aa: CASSRISGGAYEQYF

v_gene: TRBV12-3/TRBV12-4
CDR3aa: CASSLAPGQGGDGYTF

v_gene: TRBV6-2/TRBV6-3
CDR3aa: CASRRSGQETQYF

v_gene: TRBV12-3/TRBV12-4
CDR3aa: CASSRTSGRNEQFF

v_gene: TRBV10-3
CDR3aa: CAIRGQGDEQFF

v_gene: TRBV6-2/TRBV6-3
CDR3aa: CASSPGQGDYNEQFF

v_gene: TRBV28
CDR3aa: CASTTLRLTSVFTDTQYF

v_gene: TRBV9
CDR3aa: CASSAPDEKLFF

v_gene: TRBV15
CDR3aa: CATSEGFVEKLFF

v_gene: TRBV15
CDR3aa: CATRLAGGDTGELFF

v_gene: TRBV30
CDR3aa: CAWSLTTGNTEAFF

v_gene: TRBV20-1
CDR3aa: CSARDLGGSPFPPIQYF

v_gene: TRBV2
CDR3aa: CASSARMTGATNEKLFF

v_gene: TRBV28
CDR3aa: CASSSPGTGVNYGYTF

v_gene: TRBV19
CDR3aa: CASRTGASNQPQHF

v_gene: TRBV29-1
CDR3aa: CSTSGDRGTDTQYF

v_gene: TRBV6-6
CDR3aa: CASSLTKETQYF

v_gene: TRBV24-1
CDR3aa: CATSDPGQGYTGELFF

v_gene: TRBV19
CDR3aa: CASNLGTGSYNEQFF

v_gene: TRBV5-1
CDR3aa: CASYRGDSYEQYF

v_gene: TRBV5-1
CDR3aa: CASSGISGGPDTQYF

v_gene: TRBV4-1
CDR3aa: CASSPDTGFLSYTF

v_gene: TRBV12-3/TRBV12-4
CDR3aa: CASSLAFRENYGYTF

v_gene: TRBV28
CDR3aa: CASSLSGQEETQYF

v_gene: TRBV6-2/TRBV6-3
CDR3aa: CASNTPGQPINTGELFF

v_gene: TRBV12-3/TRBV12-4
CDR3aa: CASRREYQETQYF

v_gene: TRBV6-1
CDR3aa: CASSEQDVRLGGTQYF

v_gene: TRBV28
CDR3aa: CASRWDSRTNSPLHF

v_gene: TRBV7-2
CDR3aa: CASSFRTNTDTQYF